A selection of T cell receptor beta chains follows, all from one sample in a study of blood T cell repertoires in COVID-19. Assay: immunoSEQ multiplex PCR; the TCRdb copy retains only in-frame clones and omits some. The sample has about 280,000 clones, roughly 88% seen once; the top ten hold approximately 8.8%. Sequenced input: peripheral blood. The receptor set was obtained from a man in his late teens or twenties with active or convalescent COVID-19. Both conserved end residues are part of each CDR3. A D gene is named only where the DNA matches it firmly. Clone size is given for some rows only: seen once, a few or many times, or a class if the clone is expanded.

CDR3: CATSETDTTTGELFF; DNA: TGTGCCACCAGTGAGACGGACACTACCACCGGGGAGCTGTTTTTT; J: TRBJ2-2; D: .; V: TRBV24-1; size: .
CDR3: CASSLLTGGRHEQYF; DNA: TGCGCCAGCAGCCTCTTGACAGGGGGCCGCCACGAGCAGTACTTC; J: TRBJ2-7; D: TRBD1; V: TRBV4-1; size: many
CDR3: CASTDGSGYTF; DNA: TGTGCCAGCACCGATGGCTCTGGCTACACCTTC; J: TRBJ1-2; D: .; V: TRBV6-6; size: few
CDR3: CATSRWDRDNEQFF; DNA: TGTGCCACCAGCAGGTGGGACAGGGACAATGAGCAGTTCTTC; J: TRBJ2-1; D: TRBD1; V: TRBV15; size: once
CDR3: CASSSGQGAFSPLHF; DNA: TGTGCCAGCTCCTCCGGACAGGGGGCGTTTTCACCCCTCCACTTT; J: TRBJ1-6; D: TRBD1; V: TRBV18; size: .
CDR3: CASRLGGSSYNSPLHF; DNA: TGCGCCAGCAGATTAGGGGGAAGCTCCTATAATTCACCCCTCCACTTT; J: TRBJ1-6; D: .; V: TRBV10-2; size: .
CDR3: CAISESVAGPYNEQFF; DNA: TGTGCCATCAGTGAGTCGGTAGCGGGGCCCTACAATGAGCAGTTCTTC; J: TRBJ2-1; D: TRBD2; V: TRBV10-3; size: .
CDR3: CASSRYLAGGDTGELFF; DNA: TGCGCCAGCAGCCGATATCTAGCGGGGGGCGACACCGGGGAGCTGTTTTTT; J: TRBJ2-2; D: TRBD2; V: TRBV5-1; size: .
CDR3: CASSGSGGATDTQYF; DNA: TGTGCCAGCAGTGGCAGCGGGGGGGCAACAGATACGCAGTATTTT; J: TRBJ2-3; D: TRBD2; V: TRBV6-4; size: few
CDR3: CASNTQGTYQPQHF; DNA: TGTGCCAGCAACACACAGGGGACCTACCAGCCCCAGCATTTT; J: TRBJ1-5; D: TRBD1; V: TRBV6-6; size: once
CDR3: CSVEAQGGTNEKLFF; DNA: TGCAGCGTTGAAGCACAGGGCGGAACTAATGAAAAACTGTTTTTT; J: TRBJ1-4; D: .; V: TRBV29-1; size: .
CDR3: CASSVGIGGDFYTGELFF; DNA: TGTGCCAGCAGCGTAGGTATAGGAGGGGATTTTTATACCGGGGAGCTGTTTTTT; J: TRBJ2-2; D: .; V: TRBV9; size: .
CDR3: CASSQRPGQGLEAFF; DNA: TGTGCCAGCAGCCAACGACCGGGACAGGGTTTGGAAGCTTTCTTT; J: TRBJ1-1; D: TRBD1; V: TRBV5-6; size: .
CDR3: CASSAAGTGKETQYF; DNA: TGTGCCAGCAGCGCGGCCGGGACAGGGAAGGAGACCCAGTACTTC; J: TRBJ2-5; D: TRBD1; V: TRBV11-2; size: .
CDR3: CASSQRRRPTDTQYF; DNA: TGCGCCAGCAGCCAACGTCGGAGGCCCACAGATACGCAGTATTTT; J: TRBJ2-3; D: .; V: TRBV4-3; size: .
CDR3: CASSDSVYDTIYF; DNA: TGTGCCAGTAGTGACTCCGTTTACGACACCATATATTTT; J: TRBJ1-3; D: .; V: TRBV19; size: .
CDR3: CASSLGLRTEAFF; DNA: TGTGCCAGCAGCTTAGGGTTGAGAACTGAAGCTTTCTTT; J: TRBJ1-1; D: .; V: TRBV13; size: .
CDR3: CASSEQGATNEKLFF; DNA: TGTGCCAGCAGTGAACAAGGGGCAACTAATGAAAAACTGTTTTTT; J: TRBJ1-4; D: .; V: TRBV6-1; size: .
CDR3: CASSIAGTGYGYTF; DNA: TGTGCCAGCAGCATTGCCGGGACAGGATATGGCTACACCTTC; J: TRBJ1-2; D: TRBD1; V: TRBV5-4; size: once
CDR3: CASSGGTGNEKLFF; DNA: TGCGCCAGCAGCGGCGGGACCGGGAATGAAAAACTGTTTTTT; J: TRBJ1-4; D: .; V: TRBV5-1; size: .
CDR3: CASSVDRAGNTEAFF; DNA: TGTGCCAGCAGCGTAGATAGAGCTGGGAACACTGAAGCTTTCTTT; J: TRBJ1-1; D: .; V: TRBV9; size: .
CDR3: CASLGWNTGELFF; DNA: TGTGCCAGCCTCGGGTGGAACACCGGGGAGCTGTTTTTT; J: TRBJ2-2; D: .; V: TRBV25-1; size: few
CDR3: CASSQTLDSYGYTF; DNA: TGTGCCAGCAGCCAAACTCTGGACAGCTATGGCTACACCTTC; J: TRBJ1-2; D: .; V: TRBV9; size: .
CDR3: CASSTRAPGEQFF; DNA: TGTGCCAGCAGCACCCGTGCCCCCGGGGAGCAGTTCTTC; J: TRBJ2-1; D: .; V: TRBV13; size: .
CDR3: CASSPEDLNTEAFF; DNA: TGCGCCAGCAGCCCAGAGGATTTGAACACTGAAGCTTTCTTT; J: TRBJ1-1; D: .; V: TRBV5-1; size: .
CDR3: CASSYSMQGSSYNEQFF; DNA: TGTGCCAGCAGTTACTCGATGCAGGGGAGCTCCTACAATGAGCAGTTCTTC; J: TRBJ2-1; D: .; V: TRBV6-2/TRBV6-3; size: .
CDR3: CATSRARVGYGYTF; DNA: TGTGCCACCAGCAGAGCGAGGGTTGGCTATGGCTACACCTTC; J: TRBJ1-2; D: .; V: TRBV15; size: .
CDR3: CATSDQTTGKENSPLHF; DNA: TGTGCCACCAGTGATCAAACCACAGGGAAAGAGAATTCACCCCTCCACTTT; J: TRBJ1-6; D: .; V: TRBV24-1; size: .
CDR3: CTSSQRQGAVSNATNEKLFF; DNA: TGCACCAGCAGCCAGAGACAGGGGGCCGTTTCAAATGCAACTAATGAAAAACTGTTTTTT; J: TRBJ1-4; D: .; V: TRBV1; size: .
CDR3: CASMGQGDPNEKLFF; DNA: TGTGCCAGCATGGGACAGGGGGACCCTAATGAAAAACTGTTTTTT; J: TRBJ1-4; D: TRBD1; V: TRBV6-5; size: .
CDR3: CASSTSGLGYNEQFF; DNA: TGTGCCAGCAGCACTAGCGGGCTAGGATACAATGAGCAGTTCTTC; J: TRBJ2-1; D: TRBD2; V: TRBV9; size: .
CDR3: CASRDEAGTEAFF; DNA: TGCGCCAGCAGGGATGAGGCGGGCACTGAAGCTTTCTTT; J: TRBJ1-1; D: .; V: TRBV10-2; size: .
CDR3: CASSPDRLGTQYF; DNA: TGTGCCAGCAGTCCTGACAGGTTGGGGACCCAGTACTTC; J: TRBJ2-5; D: .; V: TRBV12-3/TRBV12-4; size: .
CDR3: CASSDTGQGNQPQHF; DNA: TGTGCCAGCAGTGACACGGGACAGGGTAATCAGCCCCAGCATTTT; J: TRBJ1-5; D: TRBD1; V: TRBV25-1; size: .
CDR3: CASSSAGFQNTEAFF; DNA: TGTGCCAGCAGCAGCGCGGGATTTCAGAACACTGAAGCTTTCTTT; J: TRBJ1-1; D: .; V: TRBV5-6; size: .
CDR3: CASSLAPNRDGNQPQHF; DNA: TGCGCCAGCAGCTTGGCGCCCAACAGGGACGGCAATCAGCCCCAGCATTTT; J: TRBJ1-5; D: .; V: TRBV5-1; size: .
CDR3: CASSPSWAHIFEAFF; DNA: TGTGCCAGCAGCCCGTCATGGGCTCATATCTTTGAAGCTTTCTTT; J: TRBJ1-1; D: .; V: TRBV11-2; size: .
CDR3: CASSQEVQQTNQPQHF; DNA: TGCGCCAGCAGCCAAGAGGTTCAACAGACCAATCAGCCCCAGCATTTT; J: TRBJ1-5; D: .; V: TRBV4-1; size: .
CDR3: CASSPGLAARETQYF; DNA: TGTGCCAGCAGCCCGGGACTAGCGGCACGGGAGACCCAGTACTTC; J: TRBJ2-5; D: TRBD2; V: TRBV6-2/TRBV6-3; size: .
CDR3: CATSDYRDRWVRSQYF; DNA: TGTGCCACCAGTGATTACCGGGACAGGTGGGTGAGATCCCAGTACTTC; J: TRBJ2-5; D: TRBD1; V: TRBV24-1; size: .
CDR3: CASSGQGSYEQYF; DNA: TGTGCCAGCAGCGGACAGGGTTCCTACGAGCAGTACTTC; J: TRBJ2-7; D: TRBD1; V: TRBV12-3/TRBV12-4; size: .
CDR3: CASSANRGTGNTIYF; DNA: TGTGCCAGCAGCGCGAACAGGGGGACTGGAAACACCATATATTTT; J: TRBJ1-3; D: TRBD1; V: TRBV7-8; size: .